This T cell receptor (beta chain) was captured by sequencing in a study of T-cell reconstitution after alpha-beta-depleted transplantation in children. Unique molecular identifiers tagged the TCRbeta library. TCRdb re-derived calls from the PCR reads in MiXCR, one entry per CDR3 protein. The profile covers hundreds of thousands of distinct CDR3 sequences, with 16% appearing a single time and 1.1% taken by the ten largest. This clonotype came up many times. Trimming cost V 6 bases and J 2 bases; bases outside gene matches: 9. The CDR3 spans 15 residues. Germline V gives CDR1 DFQATT, CDR2 SNEGSKA (reference sequence).

The sequence was obtained from a human donor who donated a stem cell graft to a child with acute myeloid leukemia. The rearrangement links TRBV20-1 to TRBJ2-7; 11 bases are shared with TRBD1. Sequenced material: PBMCs from the stem cell graft donor, taken from the stem cell graft. The CDR3 sequence is CSAVEGQGGTYEQYF. CDR3 DNA: TGCAGTGCCGTAGAGGGACAGGGGGGGACCTACGAGCAGTACTTC.